This entry features one T cell receptor beta chain sequence. The record originates from a study of blood T cell repertoires in COVID-19. Study-level background: There were acute and convalescent COVID-19 samples, and they came from the United States, Italy and Spain. PBMCs, B-cell-depleted T cells, or T cells provided the cDNA or gDNA that made up the material.

Seattle's enrolled individuals joined amid active infection and were then monitored longitudinally. This CDR3 region has 18 residues. Per the study methods: Counts of nucleated cells, estimated from reference gene primer amplification, were obtained. Profiling relied on immunoSEQ multiplex PCR, and the TCRdb table lists in-frame clones only, not all of them. From that table come the V and J calls and clone size; the DNA was used to work out D and trimming. Of about 300,000 clones listed, more than 80% are singletons. The source is a woman aged 45-65 years with COVID-19, enrolled during active disease. Material: peripheral blood. The J gene is TRBJ2-1, the V gene TRBV12-2; the table's D call of TRBD2 was not tested on the DNA. TRBV12-2 is a pseudogene locus. The CDR3 spells CASRFDAIGLATYNEQFF. CDR3 coding DNA: TGTGCAAGTCGCTTCGACGCCATAGGACTAGCGACATACAATGAGCAGTTCTTC.